One sample yielded the 24 T cell receptor beta chains listed below, sequenced in a study of blood T cells in healthy people across ages. Alongside a J-beta primer mix, a sample-barcoded 5' primer served in a second PCR lasting about 7 to 11 cycles. TCRdb passed the 5' RACE reads through MiXCR, listing each CDR3 protein once. The data show 850,000 to 1,000,000 distinct CDR3 sequences, 51% seen once. Sequencing input: blood. The receptors come from a woman in her sixties or seventies in good health.

This clonotype was recorded a few times. This chain joins TRBV7-2 and TRBJ1-4, with a tentative D call TRBD1 (5 bases). Germline CDR1 is SGHTA and CDR2 is FQGNSA. CDR3 length: 15 amino acids. V was shortened by 6 bases and J by 4 bases, with 15 bases between the two germline ends. Written as DNA, the CDR3 is TGTGCCAGCAGGCGAGGACAAACCGATAATGAAAAACTGTTTTTT. This sequence encodes CASRRGQTDNEKLFF.

This rearrangement joins TRBV5-1 to TRBJ2-1; the D gene is possibly TRBD2 (5 bases). CDR3 length equals 16 residues. From germline, CDR1 is SGHRS and CDR2 YFSETQ. The V end was cut by 1 base, the J end by 0 bases, with 11 bases between. The CDR3 nucleotides read TGCGCCAGCAGCTTGTTCAGTAGCGTCTCCTACAATGAGCAGTTCTTC. As protein: CASSLFSSVSYNEQFF.

This clonotype was picked up a small number of times. This chain links TRBV28 with TRBJ2-5; tentatively, D is TRBD2 (5 bases). Trimming took off 7 bases at V and 5 bases at J, with 23 bases between the two ends. The CDR3 is 16 amino acids. Germline V CDR1 and CDR2: MDHEN, SYDVKM. The CDR3 coding sequence is TGTGCCAGCAACCCGGGGTACCAGTCCCGGCCGGAGACCCAGTACTTC. This translates into CASNPGYQSRPETQYF.

This chain connects TRBV27 to TRBJ2-5; no clear D gene. V was trimmed by 4 bases and J by 2 bases, leaving 11 bases between them. The germline CDR1 and CDR2 sequences are MNHEY and SMNVEV (reference sequence). The CDR3 is 14 residues long. Here the CDR3 reads CASSYTRAQETQYF. The CDR3 DNA follows: TGTGCCAGCAGTTATACCCGGGCACAAGAGACCCAGTACTTC.

The chain links TRBV20-1 to TRBJ2-4, with 11 bases fitting TRBD2. The CDR3 contains 14 residues. Losses at the gene ends were 6 bases for V and 6 bases for J; bases not matched to a gene: 7. CDR1 is DFQATT and CDR2 is SNEGSKA in the germline V gene (reference sequence). Written as DNA, the CDR3 is TGCAGTGCGAGACACCTAGCGGGAGGAAACATTCAGTACTTC. This sequence encodes CSARHLAGGNIQYF.

This rearrangement joins TRBV20-1 to TRBJ2-1; 7 bases are a match to TRBD2. Looked up from germline, CDR1 is DFQATT and CDR2 is SNEGSKA (reference sequence). This CDR3 contains 12 residues. CDR3 amino acids: CSWTRRDDEQFF. Here the CDR3 DNA reads TGCAGCTGGACTAGACGGGACGATGAGCAGTTCTTC.

J is TRBJ2-7 and V is TRBV2; 10 nucleotides align to TRBD2. Germline lookup yields CDR1 SNHLY and CDR2 FYNNEI. After removal of 0 bases from V and 3 bases from J, the junction contained 8 bases not matched to a gene. The CDR3 spans 17 residues. The CDR3 spells CASSEASPSGSSYEQYF. CDR3 coding DNA: TGTGCCAGCAGTGAAGCGTCCCCTAGCGGGAGTAGCTACGAGCAGTACTTC.

In this sample, this clonotype turned up many times. This chain connects TRBV20-1 to TRBJ1-1; a possible D gene is TRBD1 (6 bases). Germline CDR1 reads DFQATT; CDR2 reads SNEGSKA (reference sequence). This CDR3 is built from 13 residues. Trimming left V 3 bases short and J 4 bases short, with 12 bases between. The CDR3 loop reads CSASLGGFTEAFF. The CDR3 nucleotides read TGCAGTGCTAGTTTGGGGGGCTTCACTGAAGCTTTCTTT.

This clonotype appeared a few times. This chain connects TRBV5-1 to TRBJ2-7; tentatively, D is TRBD2 (5 bases). The germline V gene has CDR1 SGHRS and CDR2 YFSETQ. The CDR3 covers 14 residues. The V end lost 4 bases, the J end lost 2 bases, and 13 bases lay between the germline ends. The DNA of the CDR3 is TGCGCCAGCAGCCCCGGGATGGGTCCCTACGAGCAGTACTTC. As protein: CASSPGMGPYEQYF. The full variable domain, its missing parts supplied by reference TRBV5-1 and TRBJ2-7, is KAGVTQTPRYLIKTRGQQVTLSCSPISGHRSVSWYQQTPGQGLQFLFEYFSETQRNKGNFPGRFSGRQFSNSRSEMNVSTLELGDSALYLCASSPGMGPYEQYFGPGTRLTVT.

This clonotype turned up a few times. The chain recombines TRBV24-1 with TRBJ2-5, with 8 bases lining up with TRBD1. The ends lost 4 bases at V and 5 bases at J; junction bases unmatched: 5. There are 14 residues in the CDR3. Germline V gene lookup returns CDR1 KGHDR and CDR2 SFDVKD. In nucleotides, the CDR3 is TGTGCCACCAGTGACCCGACAGGGGCGGAGACCCAGTACTTC. It translates to CATSDPTGAETQYF.

This clonotype has more than one count but fewer than ten. The V call is TRBV10-3, the J call TRBJ2-3, with TRBD2 identical over 8 bases. The CDR3 has 14 amino acids. V was clipped by 7 bases and J by 3 bases; unmatched bases: 6. Germline V gene sequence: CDR1 ENHRY, CDR2 SYGVKD. The CDR3 sequence: CAIKASGQTDTQYF. The CDR3 DNA is TGTGCCATCAAGGCTAGCGGGCAGACAGATACGCAGTATTTT.

This clonotype has only one observation. Being one base from a much bigger clone, this may be a read error. The genes are TRBV4-2 and TRBJ2-5; D possibly corresponds to TRBD1 (6 bases). The CDR3 is made up of 13 amino acids. Germline V lookup: CDR1 LGHNA, CDR2 YNFKEQ. The CDR3 sequence: CASGQGQQETQYF. CDR3 nucleotides: TGTGCCAGCGGCCAAGGACAGCAAGAGACCCAGTACTTC.

There are a few counts of this clonotype. This chain joins TRBV29-1 and TRBJ2-7, with D uncertain. Trimming pared 8 bases from V and 5 bases from J, leaving 19 bases between. Germline lookup yields CDR1 SQVTM and CDR2 ANQGSEA. The CDR3 runs to 13 residues. CDR3 nucleotides: TGCAGCACAAGCACTACCCCCGGCGACGAGCAGTACTTC. Its translation is CSTSTTPGDEQYF.

This clonotype was detected only once. V is TRBV20-1 and J is TRBJ2-7; 11 bases align to TRBD2. Germline trimming cut 3 bases from V and 2 bases from J; bases unmatched to any gene: 6. The CDR3 totals 15 residues. Looked up from germline, CDR1 is DFQATT and CDR2 is SNEGSKA (reference sequence). DNA for the CDR3: TGCAGTGCTAGTTCCGGGACTAGCGGCACCTACGAGCAGTACTTC. Translating it yields CSASSGTSGTYEQYF.

The rearrangement joins TRBV4-1 to TRBJ2-1, with D unresolved. V lost 4 bases and J 5 bases, leaving 9 bases between the germline ends. The CDR3 is 13 residues long. CDR1 is MGHRA, CDR2 YSYEKL, per germline. The CDR3 DNA follows: TGCGCCAGCAGCCGTGCAGGTAACAATGAGCAGTTCTTC. It is translated as CASSRAGNNEQFF.

The V and J genes are TRBV12-3 or TRBV12-4 and TRBJ1-4; D is ambiguous. Trimming removed 3 bases from V and 7 bases from J, with 9 bases in between. The CDR3 has 13 amino acids. The CDR3 region has the DNA TGTGCCAGCAGTTTGTTCGGATCTGAAAAACTGTTTTTT. It yields the protein CASSLFGSEKLFF.

V gene TRBV4-3 combines with J gene TRBJ2-1; D is unresolved. Trimming took 5 bases from V and 5 from J, leaving 13 bases between them. The CDR3 is made up of 14 amino acids. Germline V gene sequence: CDR1 LGHNA, CDR2 YSLEER. The CDR3: CASSETRPHNEQFF. The CDR3 DNA sequence: TGCGCCAGCAGCGAGACACGACCTCACAATGAGCAGTTCTTC.

The chain employs TRBV5-1 and TRBJ1-4, with 9 bases matching TRBD1. V lost 4 bases and J lost 6; bases outside the gene matches: 7. CDR1 is SGHRS and CDR2 is YFSETQ in the germline V gene. This CDR3 contains 15 residues. This CDR3 is CASSERTGEYEKLFF. The DNA of the CDR3 is TGCGCCAGCAGCGAACGGACAGGGGAGTATGAAAAACTGTTTTTT.

To note about this clonotype: A junction boundary mismatches the germline segment, possibly from a read error. V usage is TRBV4-1 and J usage is TRBJ2-5; 8 bases match TRBD1. The DNA end is more similar to TRBJ2-7, so the J call may be wrong. Germline CDR1 reads MGHRA; CDR2 reads YSYEKL. The CDR3 runs 17 residues. CDR3 sequence (DNA): TGCGCCGGCAGCCAAGTTCCGCCGGGACAGGATCGTTACGAGCAGTACTTC. Its protein product is CAGSQVPPGQDRYEQYF.

This clonotype has more than one count but fewer than ten. This rearrangement joins TRBV4-1 to TRBJ2-7; D might be TRBD2 (6 bases). Per germline, CDR1 MGHRA and CDR2 YSYEKL. CDR3 size: 16 residues. V lost 2 bases, J lost 3 bases, and 17 bases lay in between. The CDR3 here is CASSQPLAGKGYEQYF. The CDR3 bases are TGCGCCAGCAGCCAACCCCTTGCGGGGAAGGGCTACGAGCAGTACTTC.

This clonotype has more than one count but fewer than ten. The chain uses TRBV12-5 and TRBJ1-2; D remains unclear. Germline loops: CDR1 LGHNT, CDR2 FRNRAP. With 1 base removed from V and 0 bases from J, the gap between germline ends came to 6 bases. The CDR3 consists of 14 residues. CDR3 in DNA: TGTGCTAGTGGTTTGGAGTCGTCTAACTATGGCTACACCTTC. Its translation is CASGLESSNYGYTF. Full variable domain (missing parts from reference TRBV12-5 and TRBJ1-2): DARVTQTPRHKVTEMGQEVTMRCQPILGHNTVFWYRQTMMQGLELLAYFRNRAPLDDSGMPKDRFSAEMPDATLATLKIQPSEPRDSAVYFCASGLESSNYGYTFGSGTRLTVV.

This clonotype was detected a few times. The V gene is TRBV7-2, the J gene TRBJ2-5, with 15 bases lining up with TRBD2. Judging by the DNA end, TRBJ2-7 fits better; the J call may be wrong. CDR1 SGHTA and CDR2 FQGNSA come from the germline V gene. The CDR3 is 16 residues long. CDR3 region: CASSLDGTSGRYEQYF. The CDR3 DNA reads TGTGCCAGCAGCTTAGATGGGACTAGCGGGAGGTACGAGCAGTACTTC.

The genes are TRBV7-2 and TRBJ1-5, with D perhaps matching TRBD1 (5 bases). The CDR3 consists of 13 residues. V was clipped by 5 bases and J by 4 bases, with 9 bases between them. Germline assignment: CDR1 SGHTA and CDR2 FQGNSA. Written as DNA, the CDR3 is TGTGCCAGCAGCATTGGGGGGAATCAGCCCCAGCATTTT. Translating gives CASSIGGNQPQHF.

This clonotype turned up a few times. The V and J genes are TRBV3-1 and TRBJ2-2; TRBD2 matches at 8 bases. The CDR3 runs to 17 residues. Germline V gene data show CDR1 as LGHDT and CDR2 as YNNKEL (reference sequence). After removal of 4 bases from V and 0 bases from J, the junction contained 7 bases not matched to a gene. The CDR3 DNA reads as TGTGCCAGCAGCCCTCTACTTAGCGGGGCGAACACCGGGGAGCTGTTTTTT. It yields the protein CASSPLLSGANTGELFF.